This T cell receptor beta chain came from a study of OX40 agonist ivuxolimab in advanced cancers. Across the whole study: The patients received agonistic anti-OX40 (CD134) antibody ivuxolimab. Findings and limits, study-wide: CD8+ T cells showed, on average, more clonal expansion than CD4+ cells.

On this clone itself: Its antigen is unknown.

This CDR3 region has 15 residues. Trimming removed 4 bases at V and 1 base at J, with 13 bases between. CDR1 MRHNA and CDR2 SNTAGT come from the germline V gene. Clones were read by immunoSEQ multiplex PCR, and TCRdb kept only the in-frame ones, dropping some. The data contain fewer than 85,000 clones, 80% to 95% of them singletons. The chain combines TRBV6-4 with TRBJ1-1; D is uncertain. Sequenced material: CD4+ or CD8+ T cells sorted from blood, taken in a trial of the OX40 agonist ivuxolimab. The source is an adult with an advanced solid tumor such as melanoma, head and neck, liver or kidney cancer. CDR3 DNA sequence: TGTGCCAGCAGTGCCTGGTCGGGCGGGAACACTGAAGCTTTCTTT. Translating it yields CASSAWSGGNTEAFF.